The T cell receptor beta chain described here comes from a study of cytomegalovirus exposure and HLA in healthy donors. Study at large: The roughly 120 million unique TCR beta sequences, from about 170 million T cells, were found by an earlier analysis. Regarding the study as a whole: A later analysis found most CMV-associated TCR beta chains apparently HLA-restricted.

CDR1 SGHDN and CDR2 FVKESK come from the germline V gene. V gave up 10 bases and J gave up 2 bases, with 23 bases separating them. The CDR3 has 16 residues. To note about this clone: Its target is not known.

60 Vbeta and 13 Jbeta primers were used in PCR. Here immunoSEQ multiplex PCR was the method, and the copy in TCRdb shows in-frame clones only, minus some. The table has some 150,000 clones, around 69% seen once; the top ten hold 1.3% to 1.5%. The V and J genes are TRBV14 and TRBJ2-5, with D unresolved. The sequencing input was PBMCs. This TCR was sampled from a man aged 55 to 70 in good health and CMV-seronegative. The CDR3 nucleotides are TGTGCCAAACTCCCCCTAAGACAAACAAAACAAGAGACCCAGTACTTC. This gives the protein CAKLPLRQTKQETQYF.